The entry below gives a single T cell receptor beta chain sequence along with its context. Its cognate antigen is unknown. These data come from a study of identical twins. V lost 4 bases and J lost 5; bases outside the gene matches: 8. This CDR3 is built from 14 residues. The germline CDR1 and CDR2 sequences are SEHNR and FQNEAQ (reference sequence). TCRdb re-analysed the 5' RACE reads in MiXCR, keeping a single row per CDR3 protein. Of 750,000 to 950,000 distinct CDR3 sequences listed, 9% to 15% are singletons. Every one of the donors was a healthy Caucasian. Study results and limitations: Modelling approaches yielded underestimates of out-of-frame TCR alpha sharing between monozygotic twins. Beta out-of-frame sequences showed weaker excess sharing between twins. Researchers caution that invariant MAIT and iNKT cells could partly confound zero-insertion analyses.

This sample was also put to use in a study of yellow fever vaccine responses in identical twins.

The specimen sequenced was PBMCs. This clonotype was obtained from a woman aged 18-29 years in good health. This chain uses TRBV7-9 with TRBJ2-7; 7 bases map to TRBD1. Here the CDR3 reads CASSSTGEWDEQYF. For the CDR3, the DNA is TGTGCCAGCAGCTCAACAGGGGAATGGGACGAGCAGTACTTC.